The source of this T cell receptor beta chain is a study of human T cells and chemical hapten exposure. Study-level points and caveats: Compared with pre-sensitization or healthy control sets, expanded TCRs clustered more.

This clonotype was observed at least ten times. Its antigen is undetermined. Using its own MiXCR run on the RACE reads, TCRdb lists one record per CDR3 protein. In the table there are tens of thousands of distinct CDR3 sequences, about 9.9% of which are singletons. Time point specified: patch test 2, 6 weeks after DPC sensitization. Described treatment: therapeutic diphenylcyclopropenone sensitization with weekly scalp DPC. Total RNA extraction was carried out from unfractionated whole blood. CDR1 and CDR2 from the germline V gene are LGHNA and YSLEER. This CDR3 is built from 15 residues. Between the trimmed V and J ends, which lost 0 bases and 5 bases, there was a span of 10 bases.

The chain employs TRBV4-3 and TRBJ2-2, with a weak D call TRBD1 (6 bases). The sample in question was whole blood, obtained in connection with sensitization to the hapten diphenylcyclopropenone (DPC). This clonotype was obtained from a man aged 18 to 30 with alopecia areata. Some clones in this sample may be carry-over from other donors' samples. The DNA for the CDR3 is TGCGCCAGCAGCCAAGAGGGCAGGGGAACCGGGGAGCTGTTTTTT. Translating it yields CASSQEGRGTGELFF.